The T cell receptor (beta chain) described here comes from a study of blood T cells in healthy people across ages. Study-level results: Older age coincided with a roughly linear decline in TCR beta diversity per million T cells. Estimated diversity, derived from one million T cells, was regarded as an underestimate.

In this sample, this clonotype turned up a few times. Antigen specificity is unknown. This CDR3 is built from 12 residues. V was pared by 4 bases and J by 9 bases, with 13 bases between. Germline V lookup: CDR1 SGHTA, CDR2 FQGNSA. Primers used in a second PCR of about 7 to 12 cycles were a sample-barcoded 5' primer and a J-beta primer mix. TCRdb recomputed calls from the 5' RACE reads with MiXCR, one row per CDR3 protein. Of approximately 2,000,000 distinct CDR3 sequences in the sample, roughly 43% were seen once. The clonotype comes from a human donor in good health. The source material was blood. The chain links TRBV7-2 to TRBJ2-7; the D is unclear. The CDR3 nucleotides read TGTGCCAGCAGCTCCCCCATTTATCGGCAGTACTTC. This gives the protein CASSSPIYRQYF.